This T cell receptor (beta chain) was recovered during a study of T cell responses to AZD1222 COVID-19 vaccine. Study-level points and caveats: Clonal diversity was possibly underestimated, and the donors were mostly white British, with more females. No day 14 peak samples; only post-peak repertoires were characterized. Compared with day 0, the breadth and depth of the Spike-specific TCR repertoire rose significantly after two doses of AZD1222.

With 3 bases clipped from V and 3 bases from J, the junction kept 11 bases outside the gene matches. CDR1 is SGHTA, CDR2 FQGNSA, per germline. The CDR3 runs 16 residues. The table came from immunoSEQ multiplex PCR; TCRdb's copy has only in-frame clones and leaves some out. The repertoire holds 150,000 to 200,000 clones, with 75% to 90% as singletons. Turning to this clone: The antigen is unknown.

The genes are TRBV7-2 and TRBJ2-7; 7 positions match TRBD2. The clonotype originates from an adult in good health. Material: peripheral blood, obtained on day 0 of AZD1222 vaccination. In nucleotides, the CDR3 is TGTGCCAGCAGCTTCGAGCCCTGGACTAGTAGCTACGAGCAGTACTTC. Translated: CASSFEPWTSSYEQYF.